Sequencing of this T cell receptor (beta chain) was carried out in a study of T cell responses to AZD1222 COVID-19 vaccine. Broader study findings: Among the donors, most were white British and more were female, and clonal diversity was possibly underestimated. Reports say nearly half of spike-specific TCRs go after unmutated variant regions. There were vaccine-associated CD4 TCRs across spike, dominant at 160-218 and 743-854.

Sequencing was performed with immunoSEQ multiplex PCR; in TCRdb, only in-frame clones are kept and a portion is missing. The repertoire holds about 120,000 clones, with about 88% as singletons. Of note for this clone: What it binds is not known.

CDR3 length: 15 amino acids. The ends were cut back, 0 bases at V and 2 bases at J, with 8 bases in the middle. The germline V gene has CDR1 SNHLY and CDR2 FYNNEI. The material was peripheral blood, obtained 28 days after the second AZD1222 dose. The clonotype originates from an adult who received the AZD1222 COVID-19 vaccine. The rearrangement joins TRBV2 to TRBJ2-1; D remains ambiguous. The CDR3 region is CASSEAGRTYNEQFF. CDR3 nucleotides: TGTGCCAGCAGTGAAGCGGGCCGTACCTACAATGAGCAGTTCTTC. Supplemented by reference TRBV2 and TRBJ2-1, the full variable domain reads EPEVTQTPSHQVTQMGQEVILRCVPISNHLYFYWYRQILGQKVEFLVSFYNNEISEKSEIFDDQFSVERPDGSNFTLKIRSTKLEDSAMYFCASSEAGRTYNEQFFGPGTRLTVL.